A single sample gave rise to the 16 T cell receptor beta chains below, sequenced in a study of blood T cells in healthy people across ages (dated by TCRdb to 2014 to 2015). The library came from 5' RACE. Sequencer: Illumina HiSeq 2500. The second PCR ran for about 6 to 12 cycles and used a J-beta primer mix along with a sample-barcoded 5' primer. The raw public data were reprocessed by TCRdb itself: fastp quality trimming at Q25, MiXCR clonotype calling, in-frame beta chains only. Records with the same CDR3 protein are collapsed into one entry carrying the most frequent genes and DNA. This sample gives approximately 800,000 distinct CDR3 sequences in total; about a quarter of them show up just once. The ten largest clones represent 2.5% to 3.5% of the sample. Separately, the same data were catalogued under a study of T cells of mothers and their children.

The specimen was blood. The receptors were gathered from a boy aged 5-17 years in good health.

In its sample, this clonotype was seen many times. The chain combines TRBV12-3 or TRBV12-4 with TRBJ2-7; D is unclear. Trimming removed 5 bases from V and 2 bases from J, with 13 bases in between. The length of the CDR3 is 14 residues. The CDR3 coding sequence is TGTGCCAGCAGTCCCGGGCGGTACGCCTACGAGCAGTACTTC. Translating it yields CASSPGRYAYEQYF.

This clonotype has only a few counts. The chain recombines TRBV6-5 with TRBJ1-2, with TRBD1 identical over 7 bases. The J segment lost 8 bases and the V segment lost 0 bases, leaving 9 bases of the junction unmatched. There are 15 residues in the CDR3. Germline assignment: CDR1 MNHEY and CDR2 SVGAGI. The CDR3, as DNA: TGTGCCAGCAGTTACTCGACGGCGACAGGGTACGGCTACACCTTC. Translation: CASSYSTATGYGYTF.

This clonotype was seen more than once but under ten times. V and J are TRBV9 and TRBJ1-5; 7 positions agree with TRBD1. Germline-derived CDR1 and CDR2 are SGDLS and YYNGEE. V lost 4 bases and J lost 5; bases outside the gene matches: 6. This CDR3 spans 14 amino acids. In DNA, the CDR3 is TGTGCCAGCAGCAGACGGGACAGCTATCAGCCCCAGCATTTT. Amino acid sequence: CASSRRDSYQPQHF.

This clonotype has more than one count but fewer than ten. V usage is TRBV5-1 and J usage is TRBJ2-5, with D uncertain. The V gene lost 4 bases and the J gene lost 5 bases, with 27 bases spanning the gap. This CDR3 contains 18 residues. Germline CDR1 SGHRS, CDR2 YFSETQ. The CDR3 DNA is TGCGCCAGCAGCGGGCCTGCCTTTACCCTAAGCGTTGGTGAGACCCAGTACTTC. As protein: CASSGPAFTLSVGETQYF.

This clonotype was picked up a small number of times. The chain combines TRBV12-3 or TRBV12-4 with TRBJ1-6; D call uncertain. V was pared by 2 bases and J by 10 bases, with 6 bases between. There are 12 residues in the CDR3. The CDR3: CASSLNRSPLHF. CDR3 bases: TGTGCCAGCAGTTTAAATCGGTCACCCCTCCACTTT.

The chain couples TRBV12-3 or TRBV12-4 to TRBJ2-3; D perhaps matches TRBD2 (7 bases). Trimming removed 3 bases at V and 6 bases at J, with 16 bases between. CDR3 length: 15 amino acids. CDR3 bases: TGTGCCAGCAGTTTGGGGGGGGCGCAAATTGATACGCAGTATTTT. Its translation is CASSLGGAQIDTQYF.

CDR3 amino acids: CASSGQSIRGYTF. The CDR3 coding sequence is TGTGCCAGCAGCGGCCAGAGCATAAGGGGCTACACCTTC. V usage is TRBV5-3 and J usage is TRBJ1-2; D gene unclear. TRBV5-3 is flagged as an ORF with uncertain function. Between the trimmed V and J ends, which lost 8 bases and 8 bases, there was a span of 19 bases. This CDR3 is built from 13 residues.

This rearrangement joins TRBV5-1 to TRBJ2-1; 9 positions agree with TRBD2. Gene TRBJ2-7 matches the end of the DNA better, so the J call may be wrong. CDR1 and CDR2 (germline): SGHRS, YFSETQ. The CDR3 has 14 amino acids. The CDR3 is CASSDPSGDYEQYF. In DNA, the CDR3 is TGCGCCAGCAGCGATCCTAGCGGGGACTACGAGCAGTACTTC.

This clonotype was seen only a few times. The chain combines TRBV12-3 or TRBV12-4 with TRBJ1-3; the D is unclear. V lost 6 bases and J lost 0, with 12 bases in between. This CDR3 is built from 15 residues. The CDR3 DNA follows: TGTGCCAGCAGGACCGTGGTGAGCTCTGGAAACACCATATATTTT. Its translation: CASRTVVSSGNTIYF.

This clonotype turned up a few times. CDR3 nucleotides: TGTGCCAGCAGCCAAGGGTCACCAGGGGGCATCGAGACCCAGTACTTC. Translating it yields CASSQGSPGGIETQYF. This rearrangement joins TRBV3-1 to TRBJ2-1; 8 bases map to TRBD1. With the DNA end fitting TRBJ2-5 better, the J assignment may be wrong. Per germline, CDR1 LGHDT and CDR2 YNNKEL (reference sequence). This CDR3 is built from 16 residues.

In this sample, this clonotype turned up many times. V usage is TRBV27 and J usage is TRBJ2-5, with TRBD1 matching 8 bases. With 5 bases clipped from V and 3 bases from J, the junction kept 2 bases outside the gene matches. The CDR3 extends over 13 amino acids. Germline-derived CDR1 and CDR2 are MNHEY and SMNVEV (reference sequence). The CDR3 is CASSQTGEETQYF. The DNA of the CDR3 is TGTGCCAGCAGTCAGACAGGGGAAGAGACCCAGTACTTC.

This clonotype turned up a few times. The rearrangement links TRBV7-9 to TRBJ1-1, with D unclear. From germline, CDR1 is SEHNR and CDR2 FQNEAQ (reference sequence). Trimming stripped 8 bases from V and 0 bases from J, with 13 bases between. CDR3 length: 14 amino acids. For the CDR3, the DNA is TGTGCCAGCGCGGTGGCAGCTATGAACACTGAAGCTTTCTTT. Translated, it gives CASAVAAMNTEAFF.

The chain couples TRBV2 to TRBJ1-2; TRBD1 aligns across 8 bases. Germline CDR1 and CDR2: SNHLY and FYNNEI. The ends lost 9 bases at V and 3 bases at J; junction bases unmatched: 3. The CDR3 length is 12 residues. CDR3 in amino acids: CARMTGDYGYTF. In nucleotides, the CDR3 is TGTGCCAGGATGACAGGGGACTATGGCTACACCTTC.

This clonotype was seen only a few times. This chain uses TRBV12-3 or TRBV12-4 with TRBJ1-2, with a weak D call TRBD1 (5 bases). The CDR3 covers 11 residues. V was clipped by 6 bases and J by 8 bases, with 10 bases between them. The CDR3 region is CASSPGLGYTF. DNA of the CDR3: TGTGCCAGCAGCCCAGGGTTGGGCTACACCTTC.

The chain employs TRBV13 and TRBJ2-1; D is ambiguous. Trimming pared 3 bases from V and 5 bases from J, leaving 8 bases between. The CDR3 loop spans 13 amino acids. CDR1 and CDR2 from the germline V gene are PRHDT and FYEKMQ (reference sequence). The DNA of the CDR3 is TGTGCCAGCAGCTTGGATGGGCACAATGAGCAGTTCTTC. As protein: CASSLDGHNEQFF.

This clonotype was seen only a few times. The CDR3 sequence: CASSLYTGLREGYEQYF. Written as DNA, the CDR3 is TGTGCCAGCAGTTTGTATACGGGACTCCGGGAGGGATACGAGCAGTACTTC. The chain combines TRBV28 with TRBJ2-7; 8 nucleotides line up with TRBD2. Germline V gene lookup returns CDR1 MDHEN and CDR2 SYDVKM. The trim removed 3 bases at V and 4 bases at J, leaving 14 bases unmatched. This CDR3 spans 17 amino acids.